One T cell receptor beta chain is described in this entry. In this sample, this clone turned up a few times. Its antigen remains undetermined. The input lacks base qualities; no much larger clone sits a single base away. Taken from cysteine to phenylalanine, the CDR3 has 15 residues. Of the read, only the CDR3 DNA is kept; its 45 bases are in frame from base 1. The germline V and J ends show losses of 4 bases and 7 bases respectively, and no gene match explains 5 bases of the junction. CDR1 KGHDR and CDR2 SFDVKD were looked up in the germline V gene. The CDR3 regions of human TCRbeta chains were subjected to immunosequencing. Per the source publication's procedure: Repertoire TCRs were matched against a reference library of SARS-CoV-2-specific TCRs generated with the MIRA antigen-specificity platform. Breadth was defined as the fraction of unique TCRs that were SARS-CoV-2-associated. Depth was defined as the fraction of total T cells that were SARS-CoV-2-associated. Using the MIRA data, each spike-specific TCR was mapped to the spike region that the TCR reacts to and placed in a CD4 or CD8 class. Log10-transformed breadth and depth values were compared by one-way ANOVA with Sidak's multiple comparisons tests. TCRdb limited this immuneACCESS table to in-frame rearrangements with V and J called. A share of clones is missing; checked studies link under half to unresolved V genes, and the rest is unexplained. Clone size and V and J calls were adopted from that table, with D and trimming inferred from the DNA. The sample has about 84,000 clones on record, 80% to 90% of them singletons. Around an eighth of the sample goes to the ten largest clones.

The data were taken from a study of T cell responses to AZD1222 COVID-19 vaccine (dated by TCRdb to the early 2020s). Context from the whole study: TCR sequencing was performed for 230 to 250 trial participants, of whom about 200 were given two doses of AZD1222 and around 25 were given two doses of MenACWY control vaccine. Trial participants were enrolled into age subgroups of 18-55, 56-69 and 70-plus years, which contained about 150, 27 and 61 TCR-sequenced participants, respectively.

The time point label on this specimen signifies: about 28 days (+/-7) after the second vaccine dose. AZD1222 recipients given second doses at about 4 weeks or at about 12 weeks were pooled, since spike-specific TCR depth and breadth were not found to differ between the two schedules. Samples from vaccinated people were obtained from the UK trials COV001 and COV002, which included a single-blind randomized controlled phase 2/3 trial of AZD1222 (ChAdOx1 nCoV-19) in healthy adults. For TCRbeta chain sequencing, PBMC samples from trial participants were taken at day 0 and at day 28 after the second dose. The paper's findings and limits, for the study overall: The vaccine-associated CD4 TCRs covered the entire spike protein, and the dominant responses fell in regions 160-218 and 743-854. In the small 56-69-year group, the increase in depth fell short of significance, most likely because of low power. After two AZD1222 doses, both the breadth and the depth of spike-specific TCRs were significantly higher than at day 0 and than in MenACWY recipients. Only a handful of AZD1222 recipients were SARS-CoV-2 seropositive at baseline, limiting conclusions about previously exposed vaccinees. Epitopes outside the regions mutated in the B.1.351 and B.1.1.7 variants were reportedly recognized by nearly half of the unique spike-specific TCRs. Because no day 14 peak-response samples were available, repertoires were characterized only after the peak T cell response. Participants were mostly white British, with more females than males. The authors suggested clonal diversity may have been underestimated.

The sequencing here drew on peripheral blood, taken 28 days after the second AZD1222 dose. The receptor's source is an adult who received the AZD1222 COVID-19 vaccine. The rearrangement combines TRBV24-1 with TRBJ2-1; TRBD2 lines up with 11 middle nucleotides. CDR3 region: CATSDTSGGINEQFF. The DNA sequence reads TGTGCCACCAGTGACACTAGCGGGGGTATAAATGAGCAGTTCTTC.